Listed below are T cell receptor beta chains from one sample, sequenced in a study of T cells in Graves' hyperthyroidism and ophthalmopathy. TCRdb passed the multiplex PCR reads through MiXCR, listing each CDR3 protein once. Here the sample spans under 350,000 distinct CDR3 sequences, about 20% being singletons. Sequences were obtained from blood. The receptors stem from a woman between 45 and 60 years old with Graves' hyperthyroidism. The CDR3 runs from the conserved cysteine through the conserved F or W. Each record gives: clone size, V gene, J gene, D gene, CDR3 DNA, CDR3 protein. The D gene is left open where the match is weak. Rows give clone size only sometimes, using once, few, many, or a class for an expanded clone.

clone size: .
V gene: TRBV20-1
J gene: TRBJ1-1
D gene: .
CDR3 DNA: TGCAGTGCTAGTCACGGGACCGCCCGGCGGGCTTTCTTT
CDR3 protein: CSASHGTARRAFF

clone size: few
V gene: TRBV9
J gene: TRBJ1-2
D gene: .
CDR3 DNA: TGTGCCAGCAGCATCTCTCCTCAGGGGTCGGATATCTATGGCTACACCTTC
CDR3 protein: CASSISPQGSDIYGYTF

clone size: .
V gene: TRBV9
J gene: TRBJ2-7
D gene: TRBD2
CDR3 DNA: TGTGCCAGCAGCGTAGGACTAGCGGACCCCTACGAGCAGTACTTC
CDR3 protein: CASSVGLADPYEQYF

clone size: .
V gene: TRBV29-1
J gene: TRBJ2-7
D gene: TRBD2
CDR3 DNA: TGCAGCGTTGAATCTGTCCTAGCGGCCTACAATGAGCAGTACTTC
CDR3 protein: CSVESVLAAYNEQYF

clone size: .
V gene: TRBV5-1
J gene: TRBJ2-4
D gene: .
CDR3 DNA: TGCGCCAGCAGCTTAGATCCCCACAATAAAAACATTCAGTACTTC
CDR3 protein: CASSLDPHNKNIQYF

clone size: .
V gene: TRBV27
J gene: TRBJ2-2
D gene: TRBD2
CDR3 DNA: TGTGCCAGCAGTTTAACCGGGACTAGCGGGAGAGGGGACACCGGGGAGCTGTTTTTT
CDR3 protein: CASSLTGTSGRGDTGELFF

clone size: .
V gene: TRBV29-1
J gene: TRBJ1-1
D gene: TRBD1
CDR3 DNA: TGCAGCGTTGATCGACCCGGGACAGCGAACACTGAAGCTTTCTTT
CDR3 protein: CSVDRPGTANTEAFF

clone size: .
V gene: TRBV4-1
J gene: TRBJ2-5
D gene: TRBD2
CDR3 DNA: TGCGCCAGCAGCCATCCCGGGGGGGGGAAAGAGACCCAGTACTTC
CDR3 protein: CASSHPGGGKETQYF

clone size: .
V gene: TRBV15
J gene: TRBJ2-5
D gene: TRBD2
CDR3 DNA: TGTGCCACCAGCAGAGCCGGACTAGCGGGAGAAGAGACCCAGTACTTC
CDR3 protein: CATSRAGLAGEETQYF

clone size: .
V gene: TRBV4-1
J gene: TRBJ1-1
D gene: TRBD1
CDR3 DNA: TGCGCCAGCAGCCAAGAGACAGGGATAGCTTTCTTT
CDR3 protein: CASSQETGIAFF

clone size: many
V gene: TRBV6-2/TRBV6-3
J gene: TRBJ1-1
D gene: .
CDR3 DNA: TGTGCCAGCAGGCAGGGAGGCACTGAAGCTTTCTTT
CDR3 protein: CASRQGGTEAFF

clone size: many
V gene: TRBV7-3
J gene: TRBJ2-1
D gene: .
CDR3 DNA: TGTGCCAGCAGCTTAGCGAACTCGGCCCAGTTCTTC
CDR3 protein: CASSLANSAQFF

clone size: few
V gene: TRBV5-1
J gene: TRBJ1-2
D gene: .
CDR3 DNA: TGCGCCAGCAGCCCTGGAACGCAGACGCCGTCAGATGGCTACACCTTC
CDR3 protein: CASSPGTQTPSDGYTF

clone size: .
V gene: TRBV12-3/TRBV12-4
J gene: TRBJ1-4
D gene: TRBD1
CDR3 DNA: TGTGCCAGCAGAAATACAGGGGACCCTGAAAAACTGTTTTTT
CDR3 protein: CASRNTGDPEKLFF

clone size: once
V gene: TRBV7-9
J gene: TRBJ1-5
D gene: .
CDR3 DNA: TGTGCCAGCAGCTTAGCTCAGGGGCCCCAGCATTTT
CDR3 protein: CASSLAQGPQHF

clone size: few
V gene: TRBV6-1
J gene: TRBJ2-2
D gene: TRBD2
CDR3 DNA: TGTGCCAGCAGCTGGACTAGCGGGGGCCCGCATAGACCCGGGGAGCTGTTTTTT
CDR3 protein: CASSWTSGGPHRPGELFF

clone size: many
V gene: TRBV5-6
J gene: TRBJ1-1
D gene: .
CDR3 DNA: TGTGCCAGCAGCTCAGGACAGTCCACTGAAGCTTTCTTT
CDR3 protein: CASSSGQSTEAFF

clone size: .
V gene: TRBV30
J gene: TRBJ1-2
D gene: .
CDR3 DNA: TGTGCCTGTCCACCTCCGGGCAGGCGAGACGGCTACACCTTC
CDR3 protein: CACPPPGRRDGYTF

clone size: .
V gene: TRBV28
J gene: TRBJ1-6
D gene: .
CDR3 DNA: TGTGCCAGCAGTTCGGCAGACTCACCCCTCCACTTT
CDR3 protein: CASSSADSPLHF

clone size: many
V gene: TRBV7-2
J gene: TRBJ2-3
D gene: .
CDR3 DNA: TGTGCCAGCAGCTTATATGCGGGGGCCCCGACAGATACGCAGTATTTT
CDR3 protein: CASSLYAGAPTDTQYF

clone size: many
V gene: TRBV11-3
J gene: TRBJ2-3
D gene: .
CDR3 DNA: TGTGCCAGCAGCTTAGGTGTCTACTATAGCGGACCAAATCTTAACACAGATACGCAGTATTTT
CDR3 protein: CASSLGVYYSGPNLNTDTQYF

clone size: many
V gene: TRBV30
J gene: TRBJ1-1
D gene: TRBD1
CDR3 DNA: TGTGCCTGGACCTTGCAGGACAGGGGATGGGGTGAAGCTTTCTTT
CDR3 protein: CAWTLQDRGWGEAFF

clone size: .
V gene: TRBV29-1
J gene: TRBJ2-1
D gene: TRBD2
CDR3 DNA: TGCAGCGTTAGCGGGAGGGCGGTCAATGAGCAGTTCTTC
CDR3 protein: CSVSGRAVNEQFF

clone size: few
V gene: TRBV5-1
J gene: TRBJ2-2
D gene: .
CDR3 DNA: TGCGCCAGCAGCAGCCCTACGAACACCGGGGAGCTGTTTTTT
CDR3 protein: CASSSPTNTGELFF

clone size: .
V gene: TRBV5-6
J gene: TRBJ1-2
D gene: TRBD1
CDR3 DNA: TGTGCCAGCAGCTTGGACAGGGGTCTAGGCTATGGCTACACCTTC
CDR3 protein: CASSLDRGLGYGYTF

clone size: few
V gene: TRBV7-9
J gene: TRBJ2-4
D gene: .
CDR3 DNA: TGTGCCAGCAGCTTAGGATTGGGTGCAGTAGCCAAAAACATTCAGTACTTC
CDR3 protein: CASSLGLGAVAKNIQYF

clone size: .
V gene: TRBV14
J gene: TRBJ2-3
D gene: .
CDR3 DNA: TGTGCCAGCAGCCAAATGGGGGGCGGAACTACAGATACGCAGTATTTT
CDR3 protein: CASSQMGGGTTDTQYF

clone size: .
V gene: TRBV9
J gene: TRBJ2-6
D gene: TRBD1
CDR3 DNA: TGTGCCAGCAGCGGCCGGGACAGGGTTTCAGGGGCCAACGTCCTGACTTTC
CDR3 protein: CASSGRDRVSGANVLTF

clone size: .
V gene: TRBV4-1
J gene: TRBJ1-1
D gene: .
CDR3 DNA: TGCGCCAGCAGCCAGATGAACACTGAAGCTTTCTTT
CDR3 protein: CASSQMNTEAFF

clone size: many
V gene: TRBV6-1
J gene: TRBJ2-1
D gene: .
CDR3 DNA: TGTGCCAGCAGTGGACACAAAGCTTACAATGAGCAGTTCTTC
CDR3 protein: CASSGHKAYNEQFF

clone size: many
V gene: TRBV12-3/TRBV12-4
J gene: TRBJ2-1
D gene: TRBD2
CDR3 DNA: TGTGCCAGCACCACTTCGGCGGGAGCTGGTGAGCAGTTCTTC
CDR3 protein: CASTTSAGAGEQFF

clone size: .
V gene: TRBV7-8
J gene: TRBJ1-2
D gene: .
CDR3 DNA: TGTGCCAGCAGCCCTGGGGGAGTAGTTAACTATGGCTACACCTTC
CDR3 protein: CASSPGGVVNYGYTF

clone size: .
V gene: TRBV7-9
J gene: TRBJ2-5
D gene: .
CDR3 DNA: TGTGCCAGCAGCTTAGATGGGACTCAAGAGACCCAGTACTTC
CDR3 protein: CASSLDGTQETQYF

clone size: many
V gene: TRBV30
J gene: TRBJ1-4
D gene: .
CDR3 DNA: TGTGCCTGGAGTCCAGGGGTTCGGGAAAAACTGTTTTTT
CDR3 protein: CAWSPGVREKLFF

clone size: many
V gene: TRBV6-1
J gene: TRBJ1-2
D gene: TRBD1
CDR3 DNA: TGTGCCAGCAGTCGGGACAGGACGAACTATGGCTACACCTTC
CDR3 protein: CASSRDRTNYGYTF

clone size: .
V gene: TRBV29-1
J gene: TRBJ2-3
D gene: TRBD2
CDR3 DNA: TGCAGCGTCTCCAGGACTAGCGGGGGGGCCGCAGATACGCAGTATTTT
CDR3 protein: CSVSRTSGGAADTQYF

clone size: few
V gene: TRBV16
J gene: TRBJ1-4
D gene: .
CDR3 DNA: TGTGCCAGCAGCGCCGTGCGGGGAGGCAATGAAAAACTGTTTTTT
CDR3 protein: CASSAVRGGNEKLFF

clone size: .
V gene: TRBV6-1
J gene: TRBJ2-1
D gene: .
CDR3 DNA: TGTGCCAGCAGTCCTGGGACTCCCCATTACAATGAGCAGTTCTTC
CDR3 protein: CASSPGTPHYNEQFF

clone size: many
V gene: TRBV27
J gene: TRBJ2-5
D gene: .
CDR3 DNA: TGTGCCAGCAGTTTGAACCGCCGGGGGACCCAGTACTTC
CDR3 protein: CASSLNRRGTQYF

clone size: .
V gene: TRBV4-1
J gene: TRBJ1-1
D gene: TRBD1
CDR3 DNA: TGCGCCAGCAGCCCGGACAGGGGGCCGGGGACTGAAGCTTTCTTT
CDR3 protein: CASSPDRGPGTEAFF

clone size: .
V gene: TRBV19
J gene: TRBJ2-3
D gene: .
CDR3 DNA: TGTGCCAGTAGTATGGGGACGCTAGGCACAGATACGCAGTATTTT
CDR3 protein: CASSMGTLGTDTQYF

clone size: .
V gene: TRBV27
J gene: TRBJ2-1
D gene: .
CDR3 DNA: TGTGCCAGTAAAGCCCCCAATGAGCAGTTCTTC
CDR3 protein: CASKAPNEQFF

clone size: many
V gene: TRBV20-1
J gene: TRBJ1-5
D gene: .
CDR3 DNA: TGCAGTGCGTCGACAGACGTGAATCAGCCCCAGCATTTT
CDR3 protein: CSASTDVNQPQHF

clone size: many
V gene: TRBV19
J gene: TRBJ1-1
D gene: .
CDR3 DNA: TGTGCCAGTAGTATCGCAGGGCAAACTGAAGCTTTCTTT
CDR3 protein: CASSIAGQTEAFF

clone size: few
V gene: TRBV15
J gene: TRBJ1-4
D gene: .
CDR3 DNA: TGTGCCACCACTCGACAGAATAATGAAAAACTGTTTTTT
CDR3 protein: CATTRQNNEKLFF

clone size: few
V gene: TRBV6-1
J gene: TRBJ2-3
D gene: .
CDR3 DNA: TGTGCCAGCAGTATCTCCCCGGGGAGGGATACGCAGTATTTT
CDR3 protein: CASSISPGRDTQYF

clone size: many
V gene: TRBV6-5
J gene: TRBJ2-3
D gene: TRBD2
CDR3 DNA: TGTGCCAGCAGTTACGTTCGGGGGGGAAGCACAGATACGCAGTATTTT
CDR3 protein: CASSYVRGGSTDTQYF

clone size: few
V gene: TRBV12-3/TRBV12-4
J gene: TRBJ1-2
D gene: .
CDR3 DNA: TGTGCCAGCAGTTTAGCAGGGTTCGAAGGCTACACCTTC
CDR3 protein: CASSLAGFEGYTF

clone size: many
V gene: TRBV3-1
J gene: TRBJ1-1
D gene: .
CDR3 DNA: TGTGCCAGCAGCCCTCGGGCCCGTACTGAAGCTTTCTTT
CDR3 protein: CASSPRARTEAFF

clone size: many
V gene: TRBV2
J gene: TRBJ2-3
D gene: .
CDR3 DNA: TGTGCCAGCAGCGTACCTCCGACGGACACGCAGTATTTT
CDR3 protein: CASSVPPTDTQYF

clone size: .
V gene: TRBV20-1
J gene: TRBJ2-7
D gene: .
CDR3 DNA: TGCAGTGCCACGACTGAGTACGAGCAGTACTTC
CDR3 protein: CSATTEYEQYF

clone size: .
V gene: TRBV20-1
J gene: TRBJ1-1
D gene: .
CDR3 DNA: TGCGGGGGGAGGGCAGGGAACACTGAAGCTTTCTTT
CDR3 protein: CGGRAGNTEAFF

clone size: .
V gene: TRBV20-1
J gene: TRBJ2-7
D gene: .
CDR3 DNA: TGCAGTGCTCCCAGTGTTTATGAGCAGTACTTC
CDR3 protein: CSAPSVYEQYF

clone size: few
V gene: TRBV9
J gene: TRBJ1-2
D gene: .
CDR3 DNA: TGTGCCAGCAGCGTAGACCCTAATGGCAGGGGAACCGGCTACACCTTC
CDR3 protein: CASSVDPNGRGTGYTF

clone size: .
V gene: TRBV19
J gene: TRBJ2-2
D gene: .
CDR3 DNA: TGTGCCAGTAATCAGGGCGATTCGGCCGGGGAGCTGTTTTTT
CDR3 protein: CASNQGDSAGELFF

clone size: few
V gene: TRBV14
J gene: TRBJ2-7
D gene: .
CDR3 DNA: TGTGCCAGCAGCCAAGCGTGGGGGGCAGGGCGAAGCTCCTACGAGCAGTACTTC
CDR3 protein: CASSQAWGAGRSSYEQYF